This T cell receptor (beta chain) was identified during a study of cytomegalovirus exposure and HLA in healthy donors. Across the whole study: About 85 million unique TCR sequences came from HLA-typed donors in an early release. Genotyping showed around 80% of roughly 390 donors falling in the Caucasian-associated ancestry cluster.

The PCR had 60 Vbeta and 13 Jbeta primers. Methods used by the authors: An analysis performed later counted roughly 80 million unique TCR beta chains (roughly 11 million of them shared). Repertoires were generated with immunoSEQ multiplex PCR, while TCRdb's copy carries only in-frame clones and drops some. Clone size and V and J calls were adopted from that table, with D and trimming inferred from the DNA. The data contain over 50,000 clones, roughly four fifths of them seen just once; the ten biggest clones take up over 1.5%. Study findings and constraints: Across all donors, roughly uniform sequencing depth was an assumption of the presence/absence analyses.

The germline V gene encodes CDR1 GTSNPN and CDR2 SVGIG (reference sequence). V lost 7 bases, J lost 10 bases, and 19 bases lay in between. This CDR3 region has 13 residues. On this clone: The antigen remains unidentified.

The chain uses TRBV30 and TRBJ2-2; tentatively, D is TRBD2 (6 bases). The source of this sequence is a man aged 35-49 years in good health and CMV-seronegative. Source material: PBMCs. The CDR3 nucleotides read TGTGCCTCCCGGGAGCCGGGTTCCGTGGAGCTGTTTTTT. It specifies CASREPGSVELFF. Supplemented by reference TRBV30 and TRBJ2-2, the full variable domain reads SQTIHQWPATLVQPVGSPLSLECTVEGTSNPNLYWYRQAAGRGLQLLFYSVGIGQISSEVPQNLSASRPQDRQFILSSKKLLLSDSGFYLCASREPGSVELFFGEGSRLTVL.